The 13 T cell receptor beta chains given below trace back to one sample, sequenced in a study of tumor and adjacent non-tumor tissue in lung cancer listed by TCRdb under 2018. RNA was extracted from bulk unsorted tissue and checked for quality with a NanoDrop ND-1000 and an Agilent 2100. Distant non-tumor tissue taken more than 3 cm from the tumor edge was used as the normal lung sample. Library construction relied on multiplex PCR. Sequencing instrument: Illumina HiSeq 2500. TCRbeta libraries were constructed through three rounds of nested PCR with primers (Table S4) according to protocols adapted from ARM-PCR. TCRdb ran its own pipeline on the public reads, namely fastp trimming at Q25 and MiXCR clone calling, and kept in-frame beta chains. Duplicate CDR3 protein sequences are folded into a single record with the most common DNA and genes. Within this sample are some 100,000 distinct CDR3 sequences, with over 55% of them counted one time only. Clones ranked in the top ten supply roughly 19% of the sample.

The sequencing sample was made of distant non-tumor lung tissue. These receptors originate from a man aged 25-40 years with non-small cell lung cancer.

V is TRBV2 and J is TRBJ2-1, with 7 bases lining up with TRBD2. CDR1 and CDR2 from the germline V gene are SNHLY and FYNNEI. This CDR3 is 17 amino acids long. The V segment lost 7 bases and the J segment 0 bases; nucleotides outside the gene matches: 12. CDR3 amino acids: CASTRWAAGFSYNEQFF. The CDR3 coding sequence is TGTGCCAGCACCAGATGGGCAGCGGGGTTCTCCTACAATGAGCAGTTCTTC.

The chain links TRBV20-1 to TRBJ2-2; 11 nucleotides align to TRBD1. The CDR3 consists of 13 residues. Germline trimming cut 8 bases from V and 7 bases from J; bases unmatched to any gene: 6. From germline, CDR1 is DFQATT and CDR2 SNEGSKA (reference sequence). The CDR3 protein is CSPRTGGCGELFF. CDR3 DNA sequence: TGCAGTCCTCGGACAGGGGGCTGCGGGGAGCTGTTTTTT.

This clonotype was observed a handful of times. The junction and the germline gene differ at one end; a read error may be behind it. This sequence joins TRBV10-2 and TRBJ2-7; a weak D match, TRBD1 (5 bases). Germline values: CDR1 WSHSY, CDR2 SAAADI. The CDR3 runs 15 residues. CDR3 protein: CASNVVRQGPYEQYF. CDR3 nucleotide sequence: TGCGCCAGCAATGTTGTCCGGCAGGGTCCATACGAGCAGTATTTC.

The table lists this clonotype with many counts. The V call is TRBV11-2, the J call TRBJ2-1, with D maybe TRBD1 (6 bases). The CDR3 consists of 15 residues. The V gene lost 3 bases and the J gene lost 9 bases, with 18 bases spanning the gap. Germline CDR1 is SGHAT and CDR2 is FQNNGV. CDR3 loop: CASSFRPGAYSEQFF. The CDR3 region has the DNA TGTGCCAGCAGCTTCAGGCCAGGGGCATATAGTGAGCAGTTCTTC.

The CDR3 sequence is CASSHWTGHYIEQFF. CDR3 bases: TGTGCCAGCAGCCACTGGACAGGCCACTATATTGAGCAGTTCTTC. The rearrangement joins TRBV11-2 to TRBJ2-1; the match to TRBD1 covers 7 bases. This CDR3 comprises 15 residues. CDR1 is SGHAT and CDR2 is FQNNGV in the germline V gene. The V gene end was trimmed by 5 bases and the J gene end by 9 bases; junction bases not matched to a gene: 13. Complete variable domain (other parts from reference TRBV11-2 and TRBJ2-1): EAGVAQSPRYKIIEKRQSVAFWCNPISGHATLYWYQQILGQGPKLLIQFQNNGVVDDSQLPKDRFSAERLKGVDSTLKIQPAKLEDSAVYLCASSHWTGHYIEQFFGPGTRLTVL.

The chain uses TRBV20-1 and TRBJ1-1; D is perhaps TRBD1 (5 bases). V lost 5 bases and J lost 1, with 8 bases in between. This CDR3 contains 12 residues. Germline V gene sequence: CDR1 DFQATT, CDR2 SNEGSKA (reference sequence). CDR3: CSAGGGNTEAFF. As DNA, the CDR3 is TGCAGTGCTGGCGGGGGGAACACTGAAGCTTTCTTT.

The table lists this clonotype with many counts. This chain uses TRBV5-6 with TRBJ2-7; tentative D call: TRBD2 (7 bases). Germline CDR1 SGHDT, CDR2 YYEEEE. The CDR3 covers 13 residues. The V gene lost 6 bases and the J gene lost 6 bases, with 16 bases spanning the gap. In nucleotides, the CDR3 is TGTGCCAGCACCCTAGGGGGGGTGGGCGAGCAGTACTTC. This sequence encodes CASTLGGVGEQYF.

The sample holds a few counts of this clonotype. An end of the junction differs from the germline gene, which may be a read error. This chain links TRBV20-1 with TRBJ2-1; 8 nucleotides align to TRBD1. Germline V CDR1 and CDR2: DFQATT, SNEGSKA (reference sequence). This CDR3 has 15 amino acids. The CDR3 bases are TGCAGTGATAGAGATGACAGGGGCTCCTACAATGAGCAGCTCTTC. Protein product: CSDRDDRGSYNEQLF.

The chain has TRBV7-3 and TRBJ2-1, with 10 bases that match TRBD2. Losses at the gene ends were 5 bases for V and 10 bases for J; bases not matched to a gene: 14. This CDR3 spans 16 amino acids. Germline V gene data show CDR1 as SGHTA and CDR2 as FQGTGA. CDR3 nucleotide sequence: TGTGCCAGCAGCCGAGGAGCTAGCGGGAGATCTGGGGAGCAGTTCTTC. It codes for CASSRGASGRSGEQFF.

In this sample, this clonotype turned up a few times. Possible read error: a much larger clone is one base away. The V gene is TRBV12-5, the J gene TRBJ2-1; D is perhaps TRBD1 (6 bases). The CDR3 length is 16 residues. Germline assignment: CDR1 LGHNT and CDR2 FRNRAP. This CDR3 reads CVSGSLVTGPYNEQFF. The CDR3 DNA is TGTGTTAGTGGTTCTCTCGTGACAGGCCCTTACAATGAGCAGTTCTTC.

This clonotype was detected many times. V gene TRBV11-2 combines with J gene TRBJ2-7; D gene uncertain. V lost 5 bases, J lost 0 bases, and 14 bases lay in between. Germline V gene sequence: CDR1 SGHAT, CDR2 FQNNGV. The CDR3 totals 15 residues. The CDR3: CASSPITTLSYEQYF. DNA for the CDR3: TGTGCCAGCAGCCCCATCACGACTCTCTCCTACGAGCAGTACTTC.

As regards this clonotype: This CDR3 fails to terminate in the conserved phenylalanine or tryptophan, so it likely reflects a read error. The chain uses TRBV20-1 and TRBJ2-1; D possibly corresponds to TRBD2 (5 bases). Germline CDR1 is DFQATT and CDR2 is SNEGSKA (reference sequence). Between the trimmed V and J ends, which lost 6 bases and 6 bases, there was a span of 21 bases. The CDR3 covers 15 residues. The CDR3 coding sequence is TGCAGTGCCCTGACCGGGATTAGCGTTCTCAATGAGCAGTTCCTC. Amino acid sequence: CSALTGISVLNEQFL.

As regards this clonotype: At one boundary the junction diverges from the germline segment, which might be a read error. The chain joins TRBV29-1 to TRBJ1-2, with a tentative D call TRBD1 (5 bases). This CDR3 is 13 amino acids long. CDR1 is SQVTM and CDR2 is ANQGSEA in the germline V gene. Here the CDR3 reads CSGGNGRNYGYTF. Here the CDR3 DNA reads TGCAGCGGGGGGAACGGACGGAACTATGGTTACACCTTC.